Listed below are T cell receptor beta chains from one sample, sequenced in a study of cytomegalovirus exposure and HLA in healthy donors. The method was immunoSEQ multiplex PCR; TCRdb's version includes in-frame clones alone and lacks a portion of them. The sample has 45,000 to 65,000 clones, less than 75% seen once. Sequenced: PBMCs. All receptors derive from a woman aged 50 to 65 in good health and CMV-seropositive. The CDR3 runs from the conserved cysteine through the conserved F or W. Fields, in order: D gene, V gene, clone size, J gene, CDR3 protein, CDR3 DNA. D genes are given only for firm matches. The listing skips clone size in some rows; elsewhere it reads once, few, many or a size class.

D gene: .
V gene: TRBV7-9
clone size: .
J gene: TRBJ1-2
CDR3 protein: CASSSPIGGAYGYTF
CDR3 DNA: TGTGCCAGCAGCTCACCGATTGGAGGGGCCTATGGCTACACCTTC

D gene: TRBD1
V gene: TRBV7-3
clone size: .
J gene: TRBJ2-1
CDR3 protein: CASSLRDRGSYNEQFF
CDR3 DNA: TGTGCCAGCAGCCTACGGGACAGGGGGTCCTACAATGAGCAGTTCTTC

D gene: .
V gene: TRBV2
clone size: .
J gene: TRBJ1-5
CDR3 protein: CASSRQDNSNQPQHF
CDR3 DNA: TGTGCCAGCAGCCGACAGGACAATAGCAATCAGCCCCAGCATTTT

D gene: .
V gene: TRBV4-1
clone size: .
J gene: TRBJ1-4
CDR3 protein: CASSQADISGEKLFF
CDR3 DNA: TGCGCCAGCAGCCAAGCTGATATCTCGGGGGAAAAACTGTTTTTT

D gene: .
V gene: TRBV9
clone size: .
J gene: TRBJ2-3
CDR3 protein: CASSEVAESTQYF
CDR3 DNA: TGTGCCAGCAGCGAGGTAGCGGAAAGTACGCAGTATTTT

D gene: .
V gene: TRBV15
clone size: .
J gene: TRBJ1-2
CDR3 protein: CATSRKNGGGGTLTF
CDR3 DNA: TGTGCCACCAGCAGGAAGAATGGGGGAGGTGGAACCCTCACCTTC

D gene: .
V gene: TRBV9
clone size: .
J gene: TRBJ1-1
CDR3 protein: CASSVTRGQRIIF
CDR3 DNA: TGTGCCAGCAGCGTTACAAGGGGCCAAAGAATTATCTTT

D gene: .
V gene: TRBV9
clone size: .
J gene: TRBJ2-5
CDR3 protein: CASSSPKETQYF
CDR3 DNA: TGTGCCAGCAGCTCTCCTAAGGAGACCCAGTACTTC

D gene: .
V gene: TRBV15
clone size: few
J gene: TRBJ2-4
CDR3 protein: CATSRGAENIQYF
CDR3 DNA: TGTGCCACCAGCAGGGGGGCGGAGAACATTCAGTACTTC

D gene: TRBD1
V gene: TRBV5-6
clone size: few
J gene: TRBJ2-1
CDR3 protein: CASSSTGTGKNEQFF
CDR3 DNA: TGTGCCAGCAGCTCCACCGGGACAGGGAAAAATGAGCAGTTCTTC

D gene: TRBD2
V gene: TRBV19
clone size: .
J gene: TRBJ2-6
CDR3 protein: CASSIAGGASGANVLTF
CDR3 DNA: TGTGCCAGTAGTATAGCGGGGGGGGCCTCTGGGGCCAACGTCCTGACTTTC

D gene: .
V gene: TRBV23-1
clone size: .
J gene: TRBJ2-2
CDR3 protein: CASSHPTRGGGQTGELFF
CDR3 DNA: TGCGCCAGCAGTCACCCCACGCGGGGAGGGGGTCAGACCGGGGAGCTGTTTTTT

D gene: TRBD2
V gene: TRBV7-2
clone size: .
J gene: TRBJ2-7
CDR3 protein: CASSFQAGGYEQYF
CDR3 DNA: TGTGCCAGCAGCTTTCAAGCGGGAGGGTACGAGCAGTACTTC

D gene: .
V gene: TRBV25-1
clone size: .
J gene: TRBJ1-1
CDR3 protein: CASSESGSMNTEAFF
CDR3 DNA: TGTGCCAGCAGTGAATCCGGGTCCATGAACACTGAAGCTTTCTTT

D gene: .
V gene: TRBV5-1
clone size: .
J gene: TRBJ2-1
CDR3 protein: CASSLGSVPFYNEQFF
CDR3 DNA: TGCGCCAGCAGCTTGGGTTCGGTGCCGTTCTACAATGAGCAGTTCTTC

D gene: .
V gene: TRBV6-5
clone size: .
J gene: TRBJ1-3
CDR3 protein: CASSPSQASGNTIYF
CDR3 DNA: TGTGCCAGCAGTCCGAGCCAGGCCTCTGGAAACACCATATATTTT

D gene: .
V gene: TRBV29-1
clone size: few
J gene: TRBJ2-5
CDR3 protein: CSSGGGGETQYF
CDR3 DNA: TGCAGCTCCGGAGGGGGAGGGGAGACCCAGTACTTC

D gene: .
V gene: TRBV7-8
clone size: .
J gene: TRBJ2-1
CDR3 protein: CASSLPLQGHEQFF
CDR3 DNA: TGTGCCAGCAGCTTACCCTTACAGGGACATGAGCAGTTCTTC

D gene: .
V gene: TRBV7-7
clone size: few
J gene: TRBJ2-3
CDR3 protein: CASSSYGDTQYF
CDR3 DNA: TGTGCTAGCAGCTCCTATGGAGATACGCAGTATTTT

D gene: TRBD2
V gene: TRBV7-2
clone size: .
J gene: TRBJ2-5
CDR3 protein: CASSFQRGIQETQYF
CDR3 DNA: TGTGCCAGCAGCTTCCAGCGGGGGATCCAAGAGACCCAGTACTTC

D gene: TRBD2
V gene: TRBV4-3
clone size: .
J gene: TRBJ2-1
CDR3 protein: CASSQEASGIWNEQFF
CDR3 DNA: TGCGCCAGCAGCCAAGAGGCTAGCGGGATATGGAATGAGCAGTTCTTC

D gene: .
V gene: TRBV5-4
clone size: .
J gene: TRBJ2-1
CDR3 protein: CASSLGDYHNEQFF
CDR3 DNA: TGTGCCAGCAGCTTGGGTGACTACCACAATGAGCAGTTCTTC

D gene: TRBD1
V gene: TRBV5-6
clone size: once
J gene: TRBJ2-7
CDR3 protein: CASSLVATGASYEQYF
CDR3 DNA: TGTGCCAGCAGCTTGGTGGCGACAGGGGCCTCCTACGAGCAGTACTTC

D gene: TRBD1
V gene: TRBV18
clone size: .
J gene: TRBJ1-1
CDR3 protein: CASSPTGLRGDTEAFF
CDR3 DNA: TGTGCCAGCTCACCAACCGGGCTCAGGGGGGACACTGAAGCTTTCTTT

D gene: .
V gene: TRBV10-1
clone size: .
J gene: TRBJ1-2
CDR3 protein: CAVPRSRGYTF
CDR3 DNA: TGCGCAGTACCCCGCTCCCGGGGCTACACCTTC

D gene: .
V gene: TRBV4-1
clone size: .
J gene: TRBJ1-1
CDR3 protein: CASSQVGRTEAFF
CDR3 DNA: TGCGCCAGCAGCCAAGTGGGGAGAACTGAAGCTTTCTTT

D gene: .
V gene: TRBV2
clone size: .
J gene: TRBJ2-2
CDR3 protein: CASSQGGNGELFF
CDR3 DNA: TGTGCCAGCAGCCAAGGGGGAAACGGGGAGCTGTTTTTT

D gene: TRBD1
V gene: TRBV7-9
clone size: .
J gene: TRBJ2-3
CDR3 protein: CASSSLGGLDTQYF
CDR3 DNA: TGTGCCAGCAGCTCCCTAGGGGGCCTTGATACGCAGTATTTT

D gene: .
V gene: TRBV5-4
clone size: .
J gene: TRBJ1-1
CDR3 protein: CASSLDRGTWGVVNTEAFF
CDR3 DNA: TGTGCCAGCAGCTTGGATCGGGGGACCTGGGGGGTCGTCAACACTGAAGCTTTCTTT

D gene: TRBD1
V gene: TRBV7-2
clone size: once
J gene: TRBJ2-7
CDR3 protein: CASSLRLAGGSHEQYF
CDR3 DNA: TGTGCCAGCAGCTTACGTTTGGCAGGGGGCAGCCACGAGCAGTACTTC

D gene: TRBD2
V gene: TRBV7-2
clone size: .
J gene: TRBJ2-1
CDR3 protein: CASSLDGTSGAYNEQFF
CDR3 DNA: TGTGCCAGCAGCTTAGACGGGACTAGCGGTGCCTACAATGAGCAGTTCTTC

D gene: TRBD2
V gene: TRBV7-2
clone size: .
J gene: TRBJ2-3
CDR3 protein: CASSSAGGGYMTTQYF
CDR3 DNA: TGTGCCAGCAGTTCGGCGGGGGGGGGTTACATGACTACGCAGTATTTT

D gene: .
V gene: TRBV30
clone size: .
J gene: TRBJ2-7
CDR3 protein: CAWSGLRNEQYF
CDR3 DNA: TGTGCCTGGAGTGGTCTCAGGAACGAGCAGTACTTC

D gene: .
V gene: TRBV27
clone size: few
J gene: TRBJ1-5
CDR3 protein: CASSSQGIQPQHF
CDR3 DNA: TGTGCCAGCAGCTCCCAGGGTATTCAGCCCCAGCATTTT

D gene: .
V gene: TRBV6-1
clone size: .
J gene: TRBJ2-5
CDR3 protein: CASSGRGSGQETQYF
CDR3 DNA: TGTGCCAGCAGTGGAAGGGGTTCGGGCCAAGAGACCCAGTACTTC

D gene: .
V gene: TRBV4-2
clone size: few
J gene: TRBJ2-7
CDR3 protein: CASSLSDEQYF
CDR3 DNA: TGTGCCAGCAGCTTGAGCGACGAGCAGTACTTC

D gene: .
V gene: TRBV7-3
clone size: .
J gene: TRBJ2-1
CDR3 protein: CASSLDGGPYNEQFF
CDR3 DNA: TGTGCCAGCAGCTTAGACGGGGGGCCCTACAATGAGCAGTTCTTC

D gene: TRBD1
V gene: TRBV7-9
clone size: few
J gene: TRBJ2-7
CDR3 protein: CASSPRTGKYYEQYF
CDR3 DNA: TGTGCCAGCAGCCCCCGGACAGGGAAATACTACGAGCAGTACTTC

D gene: .
V gene: TRBV7-9
clone size: large
J gene: TRBJ2-7
CDR3 protein: CASSTEHSGFPYEQYF
CDR3 DNA: TGTGCCAGCAGCACGGAGCACAGCGGGTTCCCCTACGAGCAGTACTTC

D gene: .
V gene: TRBV19
clone size: few
J gene: TRBJ2-6
CDR3 protein: CASSRRGSFSGANVLTF
CDR3 DNA: TGTGCCAGTAGTCGGAGGGGCAGTTTCTCTGGGGCCAACGTCCTGACTTTC

D gene: TRBD1
V gene: TRBV11-3
clone size: .
J gene: TRBJ1-1
CDR3 protein: CASSNSDRGGPGEAFF
CDR3 DNA: TGTGCCAGCAGCAATTCAGACAGGGGAGGACCGGGCGAGGCTTTCTTT

D gene: .
V gene: TRBV29-1
clone size: once
J gene: TRBJ2-3
CDR3 protein: CSADFRGVTDTQYF
CDR3 DNA: TGCAGCGCTGATTTCAGGGGTGTCACAGATACGCAGTATTTT

D gene: .
V gene: TRBV6-1
clone size: .
J gene: TRBJ2-5
CDR3 protein: CASSVGDLLRQYF
CDR3 DNA: TGTGCCAGCAGTGTCGGAGATCTACTGCGGCAGTACTTC

D gene: .
V gene: TRBV5-6
clone size: once
J gene: TRBJ2-5
CDR3 protein: CASSLAGGVETQYF
CDR3 DNA: TGTGCCAGCAGCTTGGCCGGCGGGGTAGAGACCCAGTACTTC

D gene: TRBD2
V gene: TRBV2
clone size: .
J gene: TRBJ2-1
CDR3 protein: CASSLRAGVAYNEQFF
CDR3 DNA: TGTGCCAGCAGTCTACGAGCGGGGGTGGCCTACAATGAGCAGTTCTTC

D gene: .
V gene: TRBV18
clone size: .
J gene: TRBJ1-1
CDR3 protein: CASSQGRGTEAFF
CDR3 DNA: TGTGCCAGCTCACAGGGGAGGGGGACTGAAGCTTTCTTT

D gene: .
V gene: TRBV9
clone size: .
J gene: TRBJ2-3
CDR3 protein: CASSVRSGFTDTQYF
CDR3 DNA: TGTGCCAGCAGCGTACGTAGCGGTTTCACAGATACGCAGTATTTT

D gene: .
V gene: TRBV5-1
clone size: .
J gene: TRBJ2-2
CDR3 protein: CASSPGGFANTGELFF
CDR3 DNA: TGCGCCAGCAGCCCCGGCGGGTTCGCGAACACCGGGGAGCTGTTTTTT

D gene: .
V gene: TRBV19
clone size: .
J gene: TRBJ1-4
CDR3 protein: CASIQPGESNEKLFF
CDR3 DNA: TGTGCCAGTATACAACCTGGAGAGTCTAATGAAAAACTGTTTTTT

D gene: TRBD1
V gene: TRBV5-5
clone size: .
J gene: TRBJ2-2
CDR3 protein: CASSFLPGGNTGELFF
CDR3 DNA: TGTGCCAGCAGCTTCTTGCCAGGGGGGAACACCGGGGAGCTGTTTTTT

D gene: TRBD1
V gene: TRBV19
clone size: .
J gene: TRBJ2-7
CDR3 protein: CASSPLRTGEEQYF
CDR3 DNA: TGTGCCAGTAGTCCCTTAAGGACAGGGGAGGAGCAGTACTTC

D gene: .
V gene: TRBV5-1
clone size: .
J gene: TRBJ2-3
CDR3 protein: CASSLAPPRDTQYF
CDR3 DNA: TGCGCCAGCAGCTTGGCCCCTCCCAGGGATACGCAGTATTTT

D gene: TRBD1
V gene: TRBV29-1
clone size: .
J gene: TRBJ1-2
CDR3 protein: CSVQWTGVNYGYTF
CDR3 DNA: TGCAGCGTCCAATGGACAGGGGTTAACTATGGCTACACCTTC

D gene: TRBD2
V gene: TRBV9
clone size: .
J gene: TRBJ2-3
CDR3 protein: CASSVAGLDADTQYF
CDR3 DNA: TGTGCCAGCAGCGTAGCCGGACTAGACGCAGATACGCAGTATTTT

D gene: TRBD1
V gene: TRBV19
clone size: .
J gene: TRBJ2-4
CDR3 protein: CASSIATGIQNIQYF
CDR3 DNA: TGTGCCAGTAGTATAGCGACAGGGATCCAAAACATTCAGTACTTC

D gene: TRBD2
V gene: TRBV15
clone size: .
J gene: TRBJ2-3
CDR3 protein: CATSRVSGGDGDTQYF
CDR3 DNA: TGTGCCACCAGCAGAGTTAGCGGGGGGGATGGAGATACGCAGTATTTT

D gene: TRBD2
V gene: TRBV28
clone size: .
J gene: TRBJ2-7
CDR3 protein: CASSLIGGDYEQYF
CDR3 DNA: TGTGCCAGCAGTTTAATCGGGGGGGACTACGAGCAGTACTTC

D gene: TRBD2
V gene: TRBV28
clone size: .
J gene: TRBJ2-5
CDR3 protein: CASSLAVQETQYF
CDR3 DNA: TGTGCCAGCTCACTAGCGGTTCAAGAGACCCAGTACTTC

D gene: .
V gene: TRBV28
clone size: .
J gene: TRBJ2-6
CDR3 protein: CASKFRESGANVLTF
CDR3 DNA: TGTGCCAGCAAGTTTAGGGAGTCTGGGGCCAACGTCCTGACTTTC